In this sample, the clone carrying this TCR beta chain turned up once. Its antigen is currently unknown. The data are from a study of T cell repertoires in cytomegalovirus infection. Study overall: From public TCR beta signatures came an indication of both CMV infection and matching HLA type.

A single record per CDR3 protein comes from TCRdb applying MiXCR to the reads. Of 640,000 or so distinct CDR3 sequences listed, 33% are singletons. There are 16 residues in the CDR3. V was pared by 10 bases and J by 4 bases, with 20 bases between. Looked up from germline, CDR1 is ENHRY and CDR2 is SYGVKD. This sample comprised cultured PBMCs, obtained from culture after CMV antigen stimulation. This TCR came from a human donor in good health (CMV status not recorded). Some clones in this sample may be carry-over from other donors' samples. V usage is TRBV10-3 and J usage is TRBJ2-6; D may be TRBD1 or TRBD2 (6 bases each). The CDR3 spells CATGPGAVSGANVLTF. CDR3 nucleotide sequence: TGTGCCACCGGCCCGGGGGCAGTATCCGGGGCCAACGTCCTGACTTTC.